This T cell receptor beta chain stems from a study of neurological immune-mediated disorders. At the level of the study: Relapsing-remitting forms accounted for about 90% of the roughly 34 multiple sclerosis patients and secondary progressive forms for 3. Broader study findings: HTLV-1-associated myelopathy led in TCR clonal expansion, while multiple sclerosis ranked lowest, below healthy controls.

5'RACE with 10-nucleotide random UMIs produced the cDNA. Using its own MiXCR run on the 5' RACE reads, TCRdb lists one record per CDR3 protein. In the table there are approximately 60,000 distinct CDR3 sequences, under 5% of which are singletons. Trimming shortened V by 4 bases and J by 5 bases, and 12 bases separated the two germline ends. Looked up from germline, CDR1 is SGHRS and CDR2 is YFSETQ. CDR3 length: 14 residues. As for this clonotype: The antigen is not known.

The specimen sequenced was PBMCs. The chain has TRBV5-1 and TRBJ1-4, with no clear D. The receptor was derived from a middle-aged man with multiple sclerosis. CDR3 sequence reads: CASSRDGENEKLFF. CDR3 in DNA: TGCGCCAGCAGCCGCGACGGGGAAAATGAAAAACTGTTTTTT. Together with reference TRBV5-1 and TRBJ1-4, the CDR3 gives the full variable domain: KAGVTQTPRYLIKTRGQQVTLSCSPISGHRSVSWYQQTPGQGLQFLFEYFSETQRNKGNFPGRFSGRQFSNSRSEMNVSTLELGDSALYLCASSRDGENEKLFFGSGTQLSVL.